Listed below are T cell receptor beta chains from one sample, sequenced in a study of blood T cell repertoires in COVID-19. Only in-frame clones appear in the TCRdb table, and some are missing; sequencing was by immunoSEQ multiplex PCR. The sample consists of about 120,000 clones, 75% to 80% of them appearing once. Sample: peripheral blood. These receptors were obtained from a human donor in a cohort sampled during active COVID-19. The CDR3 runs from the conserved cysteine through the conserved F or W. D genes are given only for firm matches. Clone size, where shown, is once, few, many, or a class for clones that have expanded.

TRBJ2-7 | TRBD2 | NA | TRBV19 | TGTGCCAGTAGTGGCGGGGGAGAGCAGTACTTC | CASSGGGEQYF
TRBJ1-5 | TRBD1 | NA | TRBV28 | TGTGCCAGCAGTGGACAGGGCCGACAGCCCCAGCATTTT | CASSGQGRQPQHF
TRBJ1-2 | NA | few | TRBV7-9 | TGTGCCAGCAGCTTAGGGAGGGATTATGGCTACACCTTC | CASSLGRDYGYTF
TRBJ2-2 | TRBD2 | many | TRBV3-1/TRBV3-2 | TGTGCCAGCAGCCCAGGGGGACTAGCGTCCGGGGAGCTGTTTTTT | CASSPGGLASGELFF
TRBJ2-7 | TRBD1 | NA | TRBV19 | TGTGCCAGTAGTATCAAAGGGGACAGCTCCTACGAGCAGTACTTC | CASSIKGDSSYEQYF
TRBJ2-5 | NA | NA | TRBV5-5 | TGTGCCAGCAGCTTACCCCGACAGCAAGAGACCCAGTACTTC | CASSLPRQQETQYF
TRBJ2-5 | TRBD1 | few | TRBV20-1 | TGCAGTGGGGGCAGGACAGGCCAGTACTTC | CSGGRTGQYF
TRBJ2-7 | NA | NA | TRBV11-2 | TGTGCCAGCAGCTTAGGCGGGCACTACGAGCAGTACTTC | CASSLGGHYEQYF
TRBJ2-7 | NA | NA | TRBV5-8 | TGTGCCAGCAGCCTGCCGTCCCTAGCCTACGAGCAGTACTTC | CASSLPSLAYEQYF
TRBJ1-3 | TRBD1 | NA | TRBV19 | TGTGCCAGTAGCTTATTCTGGTCGGGCGGGGACAGTAGCATATATTTT | CASSLFWSGGDSSIYF
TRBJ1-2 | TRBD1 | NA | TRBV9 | TGTGCCAGCAGCAAAGTTCAGGGGGCTGAGGGATATGGCTACACCTTC | CASSKVQGAEGYGYTF
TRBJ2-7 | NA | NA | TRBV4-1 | TGCGCCAGCAGCCAACAGCGGGCGTCGAGGGACGAGCAGTACTTC | CASSQQRASRDEQYF
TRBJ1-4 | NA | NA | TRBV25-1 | TGTGCCAGCAGTGCGGACAGAGGAAATGAAAAACTGTTTTTT | CASSADRGNEKLFF
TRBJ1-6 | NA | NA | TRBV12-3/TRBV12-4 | TGTGCCAGCACCCCCGGGGATTCACCCCTCCACTTT | CASTPGDSPLHF